These T cell receptor beta chains were read from a single sample in a study of T cells in Graves' hyperthyroidism and ophthalmopathy. TCRdb re-derived calls from the multiplex PCR reads in MiXCR, one entry per CDR3 protein. The data show about 520,000 distinct CDR3 sequences, with around 24% seen just once and about 11% held by the top ten. Sequenced sample: blood. These receptors were obtained from a woman between 25 and 40 years old with Graves' ophthalmopathy. The CDR3 runs from the conserved cysteine through the conserved F or W. A D gene is named only where the DNA matches it firmly. Only part of the rows carry a size: once, few, many, or a class if the clone is expanded.

size	V	D	J	CDR3	DNA
many	TRBV28	-	TRBJ1-2	CASSSRNYGYTF	TGTGCCAGCAGTTCCCGGAACTATGGCTACACCTTC
few	TRBV29-1	TRBD1	TRBJ1-5	CSVRTGSNQPQHF	TGCAGCGTGAGGACAGGGAGCAATCAGCCCCAGCATTTT
many	TRBV12-3/TRBV12-4	-	TRBJ1-2	CASKQDDGYTF	TGTGCCAGCAAACAAGACGATGGCTACACCTTC
many	TRBV19	TRBD1	TRBJ1-2	CASSSSTGVVGYTF	TGTGCCAGTAGCTCCTCCACAGGGGTCGTTGGCTACACCTTC
many	TRBV7-3	TRBD2	TRBJ2-7	CASSLGLDYEQYF	TGTGCCAGCAGCCTAGGACTAGACTACGAGCAGTACTTC
-	TRBV28	-	TRBJ1-5	CASSLLGRYQPRHF	TGTGCCAGCAGTTTGTTGGGACGGTATCAGCCCCGGCATTTT
many	TRBV5-1	-	TRBJ2-2	CASSSGNVNTGELFF	TGCGCCAGCAGTTCAGGGAATGTAAACACCGGGGAGCTGTTTTTT
many	TRBV7-2	-	TRBJ2-7	CASSREGGIRGQYF	TGTGCCAGCAGCCGTGAGGGCGGAATACGAGGGCAGTACTTC
many	TRBV12-3/TRBV12-4	-	TRBJ2-7	CASSLNEGGYEQYF	TGTGCCAGCAGTTTAAACGAGGGTGGGTACGAGCAGTACTTC
many	TRBV11-2	TRBD2	TRBJ2-5	CASTYWEGETQYF	TGTGCCAGCACTTACTGGGAGGGAGAGACCCAGTACTTC
-	TRBV6-2/TRBV6-3	TRBD2	TRBJ2-7	CASSPGLAIPYEQYF	TGTGCCAGCAGTCCGGGACTAGCGATACCCTACGAGCAGTACTTC
-	TRBV11-1	TRBD1	TRBJ2-7	CASSKDREEQYF	TGTGCCAGCAGCAAGGACAGGGAAGAGCAGTACTTC
many	TRBV20-1	-	TRBJ1-2	CSARGSGDLGYTF	TGCAGTGCTAGAGGATCAGGGGATCTTGGCTACACCTTC
many	TRBV5-1	-	TRBJ1-2	CASSLDSRNYGYTF	TGCGCCAGCAGCTTGGACAGTCGTAACTATGGCTACACCTTC
many	TRBV19	-	TRBJ1-2	CASSISRDYGYTF	TGTGCCAGTAGTATATCCAGAGACTATGGCTACACCTTC
many	TRBV7-2	-	TRBJ2-5	CASSLSRPAGTQYF	TGTGCCAGCAGCTTATCCAGGCCCGCCGGGACCCAGTACTTC
-	TRBV6-1	-	TRBJ1-2	CASTPGTLDYGYTF	TGTGCCAGCACCCCAGGTACCTTGGACTATGGCTACACCTTC
-	TRBV28	TRBD1	TRBJ1-5	CASSLGQGLQPQHF	TGTGCCAGCAGTCTCGGACAGGGTCTTCAGCCCCAGCATTTT
many	TRBV4-3	-	TRBJ2-5	CASSQAGETQYF	TGCGCCAGCAGCCAAGCGGGGGAGACCCAGTACTTC
-	TRBV2	TRBD1	TRBJ2-2	CASIRDRSNTGELFF	TGTGCCAGCATAAGGGACAGGTCGAACACCGGGGAGCTGTTTTTT
many	TRBV6-1	-	TRBJ1-2	CASSEQGSNYGYTF	TGTGCCAGCAGTGAACAGGGTTCTAACTATGGCTACACCTTC
-	TRBV7-9	TRBD1	TRBJ2-5	CASKTGTGKETQYF	TGTGCCAGCAAAACCGGGACAGGGAAAGAGACCCAGTACTTC
few	TRBV7-2	-	TRBJ2-2	CASSLAGGGTGELFF	TGTGCCAGCAGCTTAGCGGGAGGAGGCACCGGGGAGCTGTTTTTT
few	TRBV6-1	-	TRBJ1-5	CASSEVPGSNGNQPQHF	TGTGCCAGCAGTGAAGTGCCAGGGTCTAATGGCAATCAGCCCCAGCATTTT
few	TRBV6-1	-	TRBJ2-7	CASSAGVTYEQYF	TGTGCCAGCAGTGCTGGGGTTACCTACGAGCAGTACTTC
many	TRBV27	TRBD2	TRBJ2-7	CASSLQGLAGIHEQYF	TGTGCCAGCAGTTTACAGGGTCTAGCGGGGATACACGAGCAGTACTTC
many	TRBV12-3/TRBV12-4	TRBD1	TRBJ2-7	CASRTGTGPYEQYF	TGTGCCAGCAGGACCGGGACAGGACCCTACGAGCAGTACTTC